This T cell receptor beta chain was sequenced during a study of shared clonotypes between healthy human individuals. The assay was immunoSEQ multiplex PCR, and TCRdb's table has in-frame clones only and misses some. Here the sample spans over 850,000 clones, approximately 80% being singletons. The sequenced sample consisted of memory CD4+ T cells from PBMCs. As for subset: CD45RA-negative fraction. The receptor was derived from a man aged 18-30 years in good health. Some clones in this sample may be carry-over from other donors' samples.

CDR3: CASGWEGYGYTF. DNA of the CDR3: TGTGCCAGCGGGTGGGAGGGGTATGGCTACACCTTC. The chain combines TRBV28 with TRBJ1-2, with D possibly matching TRBD1 (5 bases). V lost 8 bases and J 5 bases, leaving 12 bases between the germline ends. Germline-derived CDR1 and CDR2 are MDHEN and SYDVKM. The CDR3 runs 12 residues.